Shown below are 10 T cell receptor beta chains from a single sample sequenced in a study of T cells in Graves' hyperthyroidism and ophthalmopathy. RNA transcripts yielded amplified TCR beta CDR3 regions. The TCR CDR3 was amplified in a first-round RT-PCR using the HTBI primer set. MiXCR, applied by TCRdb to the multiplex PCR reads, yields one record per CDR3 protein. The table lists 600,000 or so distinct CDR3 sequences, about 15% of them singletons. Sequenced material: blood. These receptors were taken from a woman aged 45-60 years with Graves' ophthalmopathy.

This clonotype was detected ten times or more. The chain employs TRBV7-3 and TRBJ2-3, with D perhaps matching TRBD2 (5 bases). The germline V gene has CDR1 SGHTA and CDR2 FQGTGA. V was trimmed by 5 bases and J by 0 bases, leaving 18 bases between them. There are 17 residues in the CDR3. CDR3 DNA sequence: TGTGCCAGCAGCCGGAGCCCTAGCATGTCTAGCACAGATACGCAGTATTTT. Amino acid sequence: CASSRSPSMSSTDTQYF.

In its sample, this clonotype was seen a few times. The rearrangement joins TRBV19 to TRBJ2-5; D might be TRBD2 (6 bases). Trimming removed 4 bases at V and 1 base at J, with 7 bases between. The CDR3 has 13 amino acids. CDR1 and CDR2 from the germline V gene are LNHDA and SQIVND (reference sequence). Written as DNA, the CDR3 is TGTGCCAGTAGTACTAGCGTCCAAGAGACCCAGTACTTC. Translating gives CASSTSVQETQYF.

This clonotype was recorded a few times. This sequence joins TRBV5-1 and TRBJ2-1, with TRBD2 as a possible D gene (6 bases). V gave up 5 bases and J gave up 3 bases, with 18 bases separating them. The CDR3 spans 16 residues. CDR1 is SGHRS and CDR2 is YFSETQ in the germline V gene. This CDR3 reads CASSPEAAGIYNEQFF. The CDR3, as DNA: TGCGCCAGCAGTCCCGAGGCGGCGGGGATCTACAATGAGCAGTTCTTC.

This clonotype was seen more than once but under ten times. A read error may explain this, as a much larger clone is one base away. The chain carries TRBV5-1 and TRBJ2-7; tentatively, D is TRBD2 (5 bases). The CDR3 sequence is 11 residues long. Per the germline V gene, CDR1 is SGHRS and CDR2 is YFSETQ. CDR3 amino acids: CAGSGPYEQYF. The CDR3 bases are TGCGCCGGCAGCGGACCCTACGAGCAGTACTTC.

The chain's CDR3 is CSVGILAGLSPDTQYF. CDR3 bases: TGCAGCGTTGGGATACTAGCGGGGTTAAGCCCAGATACGCAGTATTTT. The chain uses TRBV29-1 and TRBJ2-3; 10 nucleotides match TRBD2. Germline-derived CDR1 and CDR2 are SQVTM and ANQGSEA. V lost 4 bases and J lost 4; bases outside the gene matches: 11. The CDR3 has 16 amino acids.

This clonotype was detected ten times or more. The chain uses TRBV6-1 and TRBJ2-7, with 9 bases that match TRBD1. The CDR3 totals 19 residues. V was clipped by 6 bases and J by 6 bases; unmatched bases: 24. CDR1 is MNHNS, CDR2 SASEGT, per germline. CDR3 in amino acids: CASRRRAGTGKGVGVEQYF. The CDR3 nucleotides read TGTGCCAGCAGAAGAAGAGCGGGGACAGGGAAGGGGGTCGGAGTCGAGCAGTACTTC.

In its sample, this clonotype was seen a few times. The CDR3 spells CASSYSDIMNEQFF. The CDR3 DNA reads as TGTGCCAGCAGTTACTCCGATATCATGAATGAGCAGTTCTTC. The J gene is TRBJ2-1, the V gene TRBV6-2 or TRBV6-3; D ambiguous. The germline CDR1 and CDR2 sequences are MNHEY and SVGEGT. The CDR3 is made up of 14 amino acids. With 0 bases removed from V and 7 bases from J, the gap between germline ends came to 10 bases.

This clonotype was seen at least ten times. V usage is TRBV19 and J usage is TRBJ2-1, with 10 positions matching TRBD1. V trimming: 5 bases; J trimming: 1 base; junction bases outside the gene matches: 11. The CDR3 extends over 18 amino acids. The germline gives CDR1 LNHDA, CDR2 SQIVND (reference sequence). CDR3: CASSPPLGQGVSYNEQFF. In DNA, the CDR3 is TGTGCCAGTAGTCCCCCGTTAGGACAGGGGGTTTCCTACAATGAGCAGTTCTTC.

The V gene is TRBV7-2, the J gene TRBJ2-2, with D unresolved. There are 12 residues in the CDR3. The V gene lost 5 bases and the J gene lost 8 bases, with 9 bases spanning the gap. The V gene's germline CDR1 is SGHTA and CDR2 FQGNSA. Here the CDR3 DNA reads TGTGCCAGCAGCCTAGAATTAGGGGAGCTGTTTTTT. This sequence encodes CASSLELGELFF.

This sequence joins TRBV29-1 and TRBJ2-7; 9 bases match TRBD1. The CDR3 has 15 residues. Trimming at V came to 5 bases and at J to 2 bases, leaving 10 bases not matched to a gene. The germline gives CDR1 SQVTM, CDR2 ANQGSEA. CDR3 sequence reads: CSVFQPGQGTYEQYF. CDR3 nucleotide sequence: TGCAGCGTTTTTCAACCGGGACAGGGAACCTACGAGCAGTACTTC.